This T cell receptor beta chain was sequenced in a study of human CD4 T cells and Enterobacteriaceae (TCRdb year 2020). Results and caveats for the whole study, not just this receptor: The only basis for inferring the reactivity of ex vivo clonotypes was matching nucleotide sequences to CFSE-low cultures from the same donors. Ex vivo, broadly cross-reactive clonotypes were observed to appear more expanded than specific clonotypes, with 11 of 19 and about 65% of the roughly 30 being found within the top 5%.

Memory CD4+ T cells were FACS-sorted on a FACSAria III to over 95% purity as all CD4+ cells other than CD45RA+CCR7+CD95- naive cells. Blood from healthy donors was obtained from blood donation centers in Switzerland. Total CD4+ T cells and monocytes were enriched by positive selection with CD4 and CD14 magnetic microbeads. Before sorting, CD8+, CD14+, CD16+, CD56+, CD19+ and CD25-bright cells were excluded. To assess in vivo expansion of bacteria-reactive clonotypes, total memory CD4+ T cells from two blood donors were sequenced directly ex vivo. Ficoll-Paque Plus was used to isolate peripheral blood mononuclear cells from donor blood. In the case of this clone: Its antigen is currently not known. Within one base of it there is no much larger clone, and no base qualities were kept.

The ex vivo total memory CD4+ samples were sequenced at deep level, which gave a detection sensitivity of one cell in 200,000. The QIAamp DNA Micro Kit was used to extract genomic DNA from cell pellets, and spectrophotometry was used to check the quantity and purity of the genomic DNA. The immunoSEQ multiplex PCR assay was used to amplify TCR Vbeta CDR3 regions. The amplicons were sequenced on the Illumina HiSeq platform. The retrieved sequences were 87 nucleotides long and included the CDR3 region. In the source study's methods: Each unique productive TCR Vbeta nucleotide sequence counted as a clonotype and was quantified by productive template frequency from ImmunoSEQ Analyzer V3.0. A threshold set at the top 5th percentile of each frequency-ranked repertoire was used to define expanded clonotypes. Repertoire overlap was calculated as Chao-Jaccard using the R package fossil and displayed by nonmetric multidimensional scaling using the R package MASS. TCRdb carries this immuneACCESS record with in-frame sequences only. Its versions omit some clonotypes, under half of them owing to an unresolved V gene in the studies checked, with the rest unexplained. The DNA was the basis for D and trimming; V, J and clone size are from that table. In this sample the table shows 25,000 to 30,000 clones, 80% to 90% of which occur a single time. The leading ten clones occupy around 0.96% of the sample.

In the germline V gene, CDR1 corresponds to MNHNS and CDR2 to SASEGT. The junction carries 29 bases between V and J, which are trimmed by 3 bases and 5 bases respectively. The CDR3, from cysteine to phenylalanine, totals 20 residues. Of the read, only the CDR3 DNA is kept; its 60 bases are in frame from base 1. This TCR was recovered from a human donor in good health. The chain is encoded by TRBV6-1 joined to TRBJ1-5, with a tentative D gene TRBD1 over 5 matching bases. Sequenced: memory CD4+ T cells from blood. The sample's cell subset or site label, in plain terms: total memory CD4 T cells sorted directly ex vivo, unstimulated. This receptor has the CDR3 CASSDDLRTLVGSGHQPQHF. The DNA reads as follows: TGTGCCAGCAGTGACGACCTCAGGACCCTCGTGGGGTCGGGGCATCAGCCCCAGCATTTT.